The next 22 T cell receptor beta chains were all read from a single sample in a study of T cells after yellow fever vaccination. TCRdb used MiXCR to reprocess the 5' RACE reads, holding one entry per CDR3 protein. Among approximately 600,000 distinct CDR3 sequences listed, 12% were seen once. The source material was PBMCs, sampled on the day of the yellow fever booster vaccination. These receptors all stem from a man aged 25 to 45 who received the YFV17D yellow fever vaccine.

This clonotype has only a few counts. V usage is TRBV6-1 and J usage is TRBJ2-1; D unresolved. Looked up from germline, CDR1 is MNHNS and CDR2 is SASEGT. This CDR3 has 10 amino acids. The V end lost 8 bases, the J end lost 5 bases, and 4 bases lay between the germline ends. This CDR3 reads CASLDNEQFF. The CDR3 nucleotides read TGTGCCAGCCTTGACAATGAGCAGTTCTTC.

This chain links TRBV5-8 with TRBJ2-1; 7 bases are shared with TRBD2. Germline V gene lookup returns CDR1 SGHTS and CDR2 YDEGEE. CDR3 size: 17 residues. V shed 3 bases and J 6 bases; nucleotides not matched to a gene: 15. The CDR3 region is CASSSETSSSPGNEQFF. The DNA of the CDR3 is TGTGCCAGCAGCTCAGAGACTAGCTCCTCACCGGGCAATGAGCAGTTCTTC.

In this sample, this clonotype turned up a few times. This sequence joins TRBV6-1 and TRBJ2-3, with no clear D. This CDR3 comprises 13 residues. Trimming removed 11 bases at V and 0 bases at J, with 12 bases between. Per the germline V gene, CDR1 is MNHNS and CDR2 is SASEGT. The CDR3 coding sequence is TGTGCCGTCGGACCTACTAGCACAGATACGCAGTATTTT. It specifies CAVGPTSTDTQYF.

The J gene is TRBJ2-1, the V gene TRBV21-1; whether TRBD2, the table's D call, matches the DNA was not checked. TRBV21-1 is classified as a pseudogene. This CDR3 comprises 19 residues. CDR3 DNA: TGTGCCAGCAGCAAAGCACCCCTCGGGGGGAGGGCCGCGAGGGGTGAGCAGTTCTTC. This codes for CASSKAPLGGRAARGEQFF.

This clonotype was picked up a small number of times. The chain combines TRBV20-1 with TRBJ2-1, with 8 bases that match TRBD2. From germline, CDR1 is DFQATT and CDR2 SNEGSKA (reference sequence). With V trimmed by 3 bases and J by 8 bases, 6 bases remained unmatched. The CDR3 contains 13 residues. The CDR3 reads CSASRAAGDEQFF. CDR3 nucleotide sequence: TGCAGTGCTAGTAGGGCAGCGGGAGATGAGCAGTTCTTC.

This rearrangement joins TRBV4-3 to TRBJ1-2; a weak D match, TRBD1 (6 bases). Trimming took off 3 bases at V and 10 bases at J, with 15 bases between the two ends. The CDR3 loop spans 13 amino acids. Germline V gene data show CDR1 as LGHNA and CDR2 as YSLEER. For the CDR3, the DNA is TGCGCCAGCAGCCAGGACCCCGGACAGATCTACACCTTC. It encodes CASSQDPGQIYTF.

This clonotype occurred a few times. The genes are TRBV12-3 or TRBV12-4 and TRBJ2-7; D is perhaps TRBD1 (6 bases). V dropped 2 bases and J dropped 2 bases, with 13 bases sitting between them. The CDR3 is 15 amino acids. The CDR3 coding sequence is TGTGCCAGCAGTTTAAGTGGAAAGGGGGCCTACGAGCAGTACTTC. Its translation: CASSLSGKGAYEQYF.

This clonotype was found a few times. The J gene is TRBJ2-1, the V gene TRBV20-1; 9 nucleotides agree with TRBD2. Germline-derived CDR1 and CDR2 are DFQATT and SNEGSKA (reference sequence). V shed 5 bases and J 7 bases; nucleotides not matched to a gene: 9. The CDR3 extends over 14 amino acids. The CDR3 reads CSARTASGTNEQFF. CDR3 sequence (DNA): TGCAGTGCTCGTACGGCTAGCGGGACTAATGAGCAGTTCTTC.

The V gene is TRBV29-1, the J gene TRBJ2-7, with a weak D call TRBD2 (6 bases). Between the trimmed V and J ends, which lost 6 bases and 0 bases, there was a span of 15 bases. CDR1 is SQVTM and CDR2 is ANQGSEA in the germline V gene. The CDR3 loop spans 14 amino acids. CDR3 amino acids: CSVRAGTGSYEQYF. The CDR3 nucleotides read TGCAGCGTGAGGGCCGGGACTGGCTCCTACGAGCAGTACTTC.

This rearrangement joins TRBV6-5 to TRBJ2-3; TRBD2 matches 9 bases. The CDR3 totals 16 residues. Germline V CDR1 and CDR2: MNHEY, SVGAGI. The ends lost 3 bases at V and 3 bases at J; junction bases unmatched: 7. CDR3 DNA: TGTGCCAGCAGTTATACCGGGACTAGCCGTACAGATACGCAGTATTTT. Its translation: CASSYTGTSRTDTQYF.

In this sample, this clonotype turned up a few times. The CDR3 is CASSLDSGGLGTGELFF. The CDR3 DNA is TGTGCCAGCAGCTTGGACAGCGGGGGGCTAGGCACCGGGGAGCTGTTTTTT. The rearrangement uses TRBV5-5 and TRBJ2-2, with 9 bases aligning to TRBD2. Germline V gives CDR1 SGHKS, CDR2 YYEKEE (reference sequence). This CDR3 has 17 amino acids. Unmatched junction bases numbered 7, after V lost 0 bases and J lost 4 bases.

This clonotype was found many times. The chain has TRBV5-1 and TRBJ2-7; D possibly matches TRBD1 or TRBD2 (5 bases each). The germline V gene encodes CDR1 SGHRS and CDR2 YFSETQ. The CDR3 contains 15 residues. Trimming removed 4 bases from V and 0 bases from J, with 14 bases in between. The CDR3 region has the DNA TGCGCCAGCAGCCTCCGGGACGGTAGCTCCTACGAGCAGTACTTC. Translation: CASSLRDGSSYEQYF.

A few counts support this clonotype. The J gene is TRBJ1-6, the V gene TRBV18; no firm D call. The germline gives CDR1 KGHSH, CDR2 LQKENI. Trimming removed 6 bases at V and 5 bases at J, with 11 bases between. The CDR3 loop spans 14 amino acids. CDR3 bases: TGTGCCAGCTCGCCCCGGGCGGATAATTCACCCCTCCACTTT. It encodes CASSPRADNSPLHF.

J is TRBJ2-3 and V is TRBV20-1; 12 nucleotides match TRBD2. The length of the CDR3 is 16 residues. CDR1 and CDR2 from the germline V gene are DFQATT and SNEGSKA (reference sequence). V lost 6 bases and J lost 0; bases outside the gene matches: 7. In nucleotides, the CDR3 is TGCAGTGCCTACTCCGGGACTAGCGGGAGCACAGATACGCAGTATTTT. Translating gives CSAYSGTSGSTDTQYF.

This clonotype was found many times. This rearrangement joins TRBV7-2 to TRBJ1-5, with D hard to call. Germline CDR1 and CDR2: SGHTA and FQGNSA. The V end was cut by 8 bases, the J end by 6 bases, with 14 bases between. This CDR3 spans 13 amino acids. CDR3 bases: TGTGCCAGCGGAGGTGGGGTTGGTCAGCCCCAGCATTTT. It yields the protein CASGGGVGQPQHF.

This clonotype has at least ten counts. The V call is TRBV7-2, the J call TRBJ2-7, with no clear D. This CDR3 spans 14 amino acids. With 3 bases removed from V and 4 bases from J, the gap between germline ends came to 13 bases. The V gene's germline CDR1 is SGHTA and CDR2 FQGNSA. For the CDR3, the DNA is TGTGCCAGCAGCTTTAGCCGAGACGGTTACGAGCAGTACTTC. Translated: CASSFSRDGYEQYF.

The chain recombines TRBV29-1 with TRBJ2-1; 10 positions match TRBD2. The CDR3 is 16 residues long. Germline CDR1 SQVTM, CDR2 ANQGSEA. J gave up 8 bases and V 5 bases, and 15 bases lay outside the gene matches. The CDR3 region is CSVTGEARGTSDEQFF. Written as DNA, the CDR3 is TGCAGCGTTACTGGCGAGGCCAGGGGGACTAGCGATGAGCAGTTCTTC.

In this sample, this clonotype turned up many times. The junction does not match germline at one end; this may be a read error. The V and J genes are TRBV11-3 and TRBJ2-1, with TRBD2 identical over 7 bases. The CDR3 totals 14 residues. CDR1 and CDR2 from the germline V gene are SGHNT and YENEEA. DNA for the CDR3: TGCGCCAGCAGCTCGCGGACTAGTGGCAATGAGCAGTTCTTC. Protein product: CASSSRTSGNEQFF.

CDR3 sequence (DNA): TGCGCCAGCAGCCCCTTAGCGGGAGGTGTCTACAATGAGCAGTTCTTC. Encoded protein: CASSPLAGGVYNEQFF. The chain links TRBV4-3 to TRBJ2-1; 10 bases agree with TRBD2. Germline V lookup: CDR1 LGHNA, CDR2 YSLEER. The CDR3 contains 16 residues. V shed 4 bases, J shed 3 bases, and the junction held 6 bases outside the gene matches.

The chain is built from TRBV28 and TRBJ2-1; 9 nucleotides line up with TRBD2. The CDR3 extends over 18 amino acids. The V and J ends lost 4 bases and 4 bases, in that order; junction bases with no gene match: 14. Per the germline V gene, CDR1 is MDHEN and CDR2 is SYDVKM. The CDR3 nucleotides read TGTGCCAGCAGTTCCCCCGCACTGGGGACTAGCCGATACAATGAGCAGTTCTTC. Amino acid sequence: CASSSPALGTSRYNEQFF.

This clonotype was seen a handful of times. The chain's CDR3 is CSAQNPTGIGYEQYF. DNA of the CDR3: TGCAGTGCCCAGAACCCGACAGGGATAGGCTACGAGCAGTACTTC. The chain has TRBV20-1 and TRBJ2-7, with 7 bases identical to TRBD1. The V gene's germline CDR1 is DFQATT and CDR2 SNEGSKA (reference sequence). CDR3 length: 15 amino acids. The V gene end was trimmed by 6 bases and the J gene end by 3 bases; junction bases not matched to a gene: 14.

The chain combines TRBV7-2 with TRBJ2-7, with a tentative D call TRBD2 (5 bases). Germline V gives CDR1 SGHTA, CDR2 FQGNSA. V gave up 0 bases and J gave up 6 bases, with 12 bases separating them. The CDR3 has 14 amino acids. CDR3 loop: CASSLAWTGSEQYF. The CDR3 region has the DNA TGTGCCAGCAGCTTAGCTTGGACGGGGTCCGAGCAGTACTTC.